The T cell receptor beta chain described here comes from a study of cytomegalovirus exposure and HLA in healthy donors. PCR employed 60 Vbeta and 13 Jbeta primers. In the source study's methods: In a later analysis, 80 million to 100 million unique TCR beta chains included roughly 11 million shared by two or more donors. Generated by immunoSEQ multiplex PCR, the TCRdb table keeps only in-frame clones and is missing some. That table furnishes V, J and clone size, whereas the DNA furnished D and trimming. This table holds around 200,000 clones. The donors (healthy individuals) were bone marrow donors. Overall study findings and caveats: TCR beta V segments were, for the most part, productive about 87% or about 30% of the time in an earlier analysis. Some TCR beta chains (164 of them) were listed as cytomegalovirus-associated.

The CDR3 runs to 17 residues. Trimming shortened V by 6 bases and J by 2 bases, and 20 bases separated the two germline ends. The V gene's germline CDR1 is SNHLY and CDR2 FYNNEI. On this clone itself: Antigen specificity is unknown.

Input material: PBMCs. The rearrangement uses TRBV2 and TRBJ1-5; perhaps TRBD1 as D (5 bases). This TCR came from a girl aged 2 to 10 in good health and CMV-seropositive. The CDR3 reads CASSHSVRDSGNQPQHF. In nucleotides, the CDR3 is TGTGCCAGCAGCCACTCCGTCAGGGATTCAGGCAATCAGCCCCAGCATTTT.